Listed here are 4 T cell receptor beta chains from one sample, sequenced in a study of T-cell reconstitution after alpha-beta-depleted transplantation in children (dated by TCRdb to about 2016). The treatment or condition label for this specimen denotes: allogeneic hematopoietic cell transplantation with graft depleted of TCRalphabeta T cells and CD19 B cells. Preparation of the library involved PCR. These reads were obtained on an Illumina HiSeq 2500. Molecular barcoding was employed in the preparation of TCR libraries, with unique molecular identifiers being used to normalize TCRbeta repertoire quantification. TCRdb's own reprocessing of the public reads used fastp at Q25 and MiXCR and kept productive beta chains. Rows with a matching CDR3 protein are joined into one entry that keeps the most common DNA and genes. The table for this sample lists around 440,000 distinct CDR3 sequences; 15% to 20% of them were counted only once. Of the sample, roughly 29% falls within the top ten clones.

Sequencing was performed on PBMCs, mostly from graft donor cells, taken 360 days after TCRalphabeta/CD19-depleted stem cell transplant. These TCRs come from a boy younger than two who had a stem cell transplant for Wiskott-Aldrich syndrome, so the T cells may come from the graft donor.

The chain has TRBV4-3 and TRBJ2-1; 13 nucleotides align to TRBD2. Germline V CDR1 and CDR2: LGHNA, YSLEER. After removal of 4 bases from V and 9 bases from J, the junction contained 12 bases not matched to a gene. The CDR3 length is 17 residues. The CDR3 DNA is TGCGCCAGCAGCCGTGAGCCGGGACTAGCGGGAAGTAGTGAGCAGTTCTTC. Protein: CASSREPGLAGSSEQFF.

This clonotype showed up just a few times. The chain links TRBV7-9 to TRBJ2-3; possible D gene TRBD2, 6 bases. The CDR3 is made up of 15 amino acids. Germline values: CDR1 SEHNR, CDR2 FQNEAQ (reference sequence). V shed 2 bases and J shed 0 bases, with 9 bases lying between them. The CDR3 nucleotides are TGTGCCAGCAGCTTACTAGCGCCTAGCACAGATACGCAGTATTTT. Translation gives CASSLLAPSTDTQYF.

The rearrangement uses TRBV12-3 or TRBV12-4 and TRBJ2-4, with D unclear. This CDR3 spans 14 amino acids. Between the trimmed V and J ends, which lost 3 bases and 3 bases, there was a span of 9 bases. This CDR3 reads CASSLRRNKNIQYF. In DNA, the CDR3 is TGTGCCAGCAGTTTGCGGCGGAACAAAAACATTCAGTACTTC.

V is TRBV12-5 and J is TRBJ2-7; D is possibly TRBD1 (6 bases). With 7 bases removed from V and 1 base from J, the gap between germline ends came to 17 bases. This CDR3 has 15 amino acids. CDR1 is LGHNT, CDR2 FRNRAP, per germline. The CDR3 bases are TGTGCTAGTGACGCTCCCTACGACAGGTCCTACGAGCAGTACTTC. It translates to CASDAPYDRSYEQYF.